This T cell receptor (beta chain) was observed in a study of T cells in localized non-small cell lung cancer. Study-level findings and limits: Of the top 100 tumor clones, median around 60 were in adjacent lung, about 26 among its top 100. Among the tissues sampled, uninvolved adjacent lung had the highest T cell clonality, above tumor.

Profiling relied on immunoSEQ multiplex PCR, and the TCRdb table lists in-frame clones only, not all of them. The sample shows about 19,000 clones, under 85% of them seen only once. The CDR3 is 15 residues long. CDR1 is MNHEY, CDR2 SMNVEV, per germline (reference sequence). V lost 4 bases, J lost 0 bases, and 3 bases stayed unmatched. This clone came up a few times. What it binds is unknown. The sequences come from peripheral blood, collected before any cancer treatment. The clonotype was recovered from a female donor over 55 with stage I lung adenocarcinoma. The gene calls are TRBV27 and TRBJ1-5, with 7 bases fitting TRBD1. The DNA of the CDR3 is TGTGCCAGCAGTTCGGGACAGAATAGCAATCAGCCCCAGCATTTT. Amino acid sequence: CASSSGQNSNQPQHF.